One and the same sample provided the 6 T cell receptor beta chains below, sequenced in a study of cytomegalovirus exposure and HLA in healthy donors. Vbeta (60) and Jbeta (13) primers were used in the PCR. This table comes from immunoSEQ multiplex PCR, and its TCRdb copy is limited to in-frame clones, with some not included. This table has about 140,000 clones, about four fifths appearing once. Sample: PBMCs. Every receptor here comes from a female donor in good health and CMV-seronegative.

The chain links TRBV4-2 to TRBJ1-1, with 7 bases that match TRBD1. CDR1 is LGHNA, CDR2 YNFKEQ, per germline. This CDR3 contains 12 residues. V shed 4 bases, J shed 4 bases, and the junction held 0 bases outside the gene matches. Here the CDR3 reads CASSPGGTEAFF. The CDR3 nucleotides are TGTGCCAGCAGCCCAGGGGGCACTGAAGCTTTCTTT.

The chain joins TRBV5-4 to TRBJ2-1; 7 bases agree with TRBD1. V was pared by 0 bases and J by 6 bases, with 6 bases of the junction left unmatched. The CDR3 spans 15 residues. The germline V gene encodes CDR1 SGHNT and CDR2 YYREEE (reference sequence). In DNA form, the CDR3 reads TGTGCCAGCAGCTTGGACAGGGGTGTGACCAATGAGCAGTTCTTC. It translates to CASSLDRGVTNEQFF.

This clone was detected a few times. This chain connects TRBV7-9 to TRBJ1-1; D is perhaps TRBD1 (5 bases). V was trimmed by 1 base and J by 5 bases, leaving 8 bases between them. This CDR3 is built from 13 residues. Per the germline V gene, CDR1 is SEHNR and CDR2 is FQNEAQ (reference sequence). This chain's CDR3 is CASSLEGVTEAFF. In DNA, the CDR3 is TGTGCCAGCAGCTTAGAAGGGGTGACTGAAGCTTTCTTT.

V and J are TRBV30 and TRBJ1-1; D gene uncertain. The V and J ends lost 4 bases and 2 bases respectively, with 17 bases between them. The germline V gene encodes CDR1 GTSNPN and CDR2 SVGIG (reference sequence). The CDR3 spans 15 residues. The CDR3: CAWKPPGRSNTEAFF. In DNA form, the CDR3 reads TGTGCCTGGAAACCGCCGGGTCGATCTAACACTGAAGCTTTCTTT.

The chain recombines TRBV5-6 with TRBJ1-2; D gene unclear. CDR1 and CDR2 (germline): SGHDT, YYEEEE. The CDR3 has 13 residues. V lost 4 bases and J 8 bases, leaving 15 bases between the germline ends. CDR3 coding DNA: TGTGCCAGCAGCAGAACTGAGGCGGGGGGCTACACCTTC. Its protein is CASSRTEAGGYTF.

This clone was detected a few times. The chain uses TRBV21-1 and TRBJ1-1; TRBD1, as called in the table, went unchecked against the DNA. TRBV21-1 is assigned pseudogene status. This CDR3 comprises 16 residues. This chain's CDR3 is CASSSYRGWMNTEAFF. CDR3 sequence (DNA): TGTGCCAGCAGTTCCTACAGGGGTTGGATGAACACTGAAGCTTTCTTT.